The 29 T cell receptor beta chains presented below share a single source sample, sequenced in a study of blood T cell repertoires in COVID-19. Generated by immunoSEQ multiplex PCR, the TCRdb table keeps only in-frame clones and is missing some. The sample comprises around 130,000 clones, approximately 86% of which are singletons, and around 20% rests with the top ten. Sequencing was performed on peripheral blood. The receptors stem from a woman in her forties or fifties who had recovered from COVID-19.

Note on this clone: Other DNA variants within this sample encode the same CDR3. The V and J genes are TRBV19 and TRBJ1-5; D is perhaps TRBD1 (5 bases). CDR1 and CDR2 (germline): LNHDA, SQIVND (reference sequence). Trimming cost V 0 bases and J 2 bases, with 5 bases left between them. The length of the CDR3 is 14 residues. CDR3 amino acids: CASSIEGGNQPQHF. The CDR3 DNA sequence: TGTGCCAGTAGTATAGAAGGGGGCAATCAGCCCCAGCATTTT.

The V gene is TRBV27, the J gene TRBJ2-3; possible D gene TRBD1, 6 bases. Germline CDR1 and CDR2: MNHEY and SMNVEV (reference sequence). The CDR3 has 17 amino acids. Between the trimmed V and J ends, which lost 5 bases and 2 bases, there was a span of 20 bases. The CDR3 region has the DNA TGTGCCAGCAGTAGGCCCCGGGACATAGGGCTCACAGATACGCAGTATTTT. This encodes CASSRPRDIGLTDTQYF.

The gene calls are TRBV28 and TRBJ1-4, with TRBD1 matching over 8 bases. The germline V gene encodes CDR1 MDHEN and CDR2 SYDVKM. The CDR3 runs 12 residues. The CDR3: CATQGANEKLFF. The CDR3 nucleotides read TGTGCTACCCAGGGGGCGAATGAAAAACTGTTTTTT.

CDR3 nucleotides: TGTGCCAGCAGTTACTTGGACAGGCTTGGGGGAGCTTTCTTT. This encodes CASSYLDRLGGAFF. The rearrangement links TRBV6-5 to TRBJ1-1; 7 nucleotides line up with TRBD1. V was pared by 1 base and J by 10 bases, with 9 bases of the junction left unmatched. CDR1 is MNHEY and CDR2 is SVGAGI in the germline V gene. CDR3 length equals 14 residues.

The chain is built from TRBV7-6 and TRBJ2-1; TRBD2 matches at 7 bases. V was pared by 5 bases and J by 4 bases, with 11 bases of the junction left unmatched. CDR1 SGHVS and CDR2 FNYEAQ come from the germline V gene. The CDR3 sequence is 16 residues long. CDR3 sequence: CASSRGLVARYNEQFF. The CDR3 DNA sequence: TGTGCCAGCAGCCGTGGACTAGTGGCAAGATACAATGAGCAGTTCTTC.

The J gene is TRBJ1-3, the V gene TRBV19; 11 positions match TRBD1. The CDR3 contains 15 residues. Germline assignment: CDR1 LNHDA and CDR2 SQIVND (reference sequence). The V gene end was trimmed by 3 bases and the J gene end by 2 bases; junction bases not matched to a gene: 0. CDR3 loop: CASSMDRGPGNTIYF. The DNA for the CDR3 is TGTGCCAGTAGTATGGACAGGGGGCCTGGAAACACCATATATTTT.

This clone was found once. DNA for the CDR3: TGTGCCAGCAGCTCGTACAGGGGGCGGGAGCAGTACTTC. It encodes CASSSYRGREQYF. This rearrangement joins TRBV7-8 to TRBJ2-7, with TRBD1 matching over 9 bases. The CDR3 is made up of 13 amino acids. Trimming cost V 4 bases and J 7 bases; bases outside gene matches: 5. Germline assignment: CDR1 SGHVS and CDR2 FQNEAQ.

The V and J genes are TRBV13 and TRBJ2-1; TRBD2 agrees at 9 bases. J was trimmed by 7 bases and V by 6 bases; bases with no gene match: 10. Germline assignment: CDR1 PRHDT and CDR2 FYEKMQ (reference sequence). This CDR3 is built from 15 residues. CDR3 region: CASRQGCGGANEQFF. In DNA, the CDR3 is TGTGCCAGCAGGCAGGGGTGCGGGGGGGCTAATGAGCAGTTCTTC.

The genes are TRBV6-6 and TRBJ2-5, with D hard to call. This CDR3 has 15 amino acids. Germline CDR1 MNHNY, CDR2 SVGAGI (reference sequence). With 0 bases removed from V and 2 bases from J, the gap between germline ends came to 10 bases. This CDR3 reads CASSYSRLKQETQYF. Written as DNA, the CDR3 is TGTGCCAGCAGTTACTCCCGACTCAAACAAGAGACCCAGTACTTC.

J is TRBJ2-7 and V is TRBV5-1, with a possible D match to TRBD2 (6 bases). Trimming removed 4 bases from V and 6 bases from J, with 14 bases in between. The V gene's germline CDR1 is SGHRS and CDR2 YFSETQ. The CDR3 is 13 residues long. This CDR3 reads CASSAGPDLEQYF. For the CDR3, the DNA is TGCGCCAGCAGCGCGGGACCAGACCTCGAGCAGTACTTC.

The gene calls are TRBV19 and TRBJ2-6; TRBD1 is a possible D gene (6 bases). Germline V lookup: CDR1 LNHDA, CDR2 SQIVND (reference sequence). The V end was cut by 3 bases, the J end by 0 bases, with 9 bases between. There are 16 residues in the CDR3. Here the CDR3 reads CASSMIGGSGANVLTF. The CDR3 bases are TGTGCCAGTAGTATGATAGGGGGCTCTGGGGCCAACGTCCTGACTTTC.

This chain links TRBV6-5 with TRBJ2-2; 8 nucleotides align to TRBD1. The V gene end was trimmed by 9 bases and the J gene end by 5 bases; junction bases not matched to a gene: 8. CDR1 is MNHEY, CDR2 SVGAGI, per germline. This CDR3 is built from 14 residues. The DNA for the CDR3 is TGTGCCAGTCGACAGGGGATGTGGACCGGGGAGCTGTTTTTT. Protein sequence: CASRQGMWTGELFF.

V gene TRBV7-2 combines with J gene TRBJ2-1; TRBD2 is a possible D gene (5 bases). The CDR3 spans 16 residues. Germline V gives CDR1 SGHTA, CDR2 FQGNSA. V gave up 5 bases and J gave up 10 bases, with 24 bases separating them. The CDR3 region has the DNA TGTGCCAGCAGCCAATTTTCCTCGGGAAGCGCCGGGGAGCAGTTCTTC. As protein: CASSQFSSGSAGEQFF.

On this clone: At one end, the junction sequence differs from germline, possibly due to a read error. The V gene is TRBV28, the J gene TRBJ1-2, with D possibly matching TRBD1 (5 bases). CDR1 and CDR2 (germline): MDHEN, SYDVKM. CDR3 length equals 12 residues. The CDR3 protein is CASSLSPGLGHF. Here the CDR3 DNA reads TGTGCCAGCAGCCTCAGTCCAGGGCTGGGTCACTTC.

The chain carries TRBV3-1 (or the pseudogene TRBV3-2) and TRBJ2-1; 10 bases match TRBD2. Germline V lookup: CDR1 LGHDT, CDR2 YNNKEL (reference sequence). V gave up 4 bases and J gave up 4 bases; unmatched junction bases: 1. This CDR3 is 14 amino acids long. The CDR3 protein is CASSLAGGYNEQFF. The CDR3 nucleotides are TGTGCCAGCAGCCTAGCGGGGGGTTACAATGAGCAGTTCTTC.

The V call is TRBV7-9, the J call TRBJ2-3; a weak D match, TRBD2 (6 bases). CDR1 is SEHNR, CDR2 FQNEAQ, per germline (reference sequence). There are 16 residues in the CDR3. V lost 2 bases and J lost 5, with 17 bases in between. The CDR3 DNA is TGTGCCAGCAGCTTAAACCTAGCGCCGTCGGTAGATACGCAGTATTTT. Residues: CASSLNLAPSVDTQYF.

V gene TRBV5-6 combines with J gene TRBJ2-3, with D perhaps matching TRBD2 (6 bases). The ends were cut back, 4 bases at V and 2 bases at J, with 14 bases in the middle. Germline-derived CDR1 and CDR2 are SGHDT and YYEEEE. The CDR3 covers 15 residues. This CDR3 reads CASSRGVAVTDTQYF. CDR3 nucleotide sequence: TGTGCCAGCAGCCGGGGAGTAGCGGTCACAGATACGCAGTATTTT.

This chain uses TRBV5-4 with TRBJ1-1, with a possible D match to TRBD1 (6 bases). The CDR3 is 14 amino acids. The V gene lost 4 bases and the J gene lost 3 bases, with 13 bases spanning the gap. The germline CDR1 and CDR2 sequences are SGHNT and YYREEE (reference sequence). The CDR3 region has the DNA TGTGCCAGCAGCATACAGGGAGGGGACACTGAAGCTTTCTTT. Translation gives CASSIQGGDTEAFF. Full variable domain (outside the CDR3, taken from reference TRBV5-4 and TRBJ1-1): ETGVTQSPTHLIKTRGQQVTLRCSSQSGHNTVSWYQQALGQGPQFIFQYYREEENGRGNFPPRFSGLQFPNYSSELNVNALELDDSALYLCASSIQGGDTEAFFGQGTRLTVV.

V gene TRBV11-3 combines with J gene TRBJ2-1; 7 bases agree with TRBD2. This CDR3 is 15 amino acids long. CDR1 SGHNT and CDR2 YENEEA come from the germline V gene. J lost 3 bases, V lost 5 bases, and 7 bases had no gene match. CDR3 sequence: CASSRGTTSYNEQFF. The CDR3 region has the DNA TGTGCCAGCAGCCGAGGGACTACCAGCTACAATGAGCAGTTCTTC.

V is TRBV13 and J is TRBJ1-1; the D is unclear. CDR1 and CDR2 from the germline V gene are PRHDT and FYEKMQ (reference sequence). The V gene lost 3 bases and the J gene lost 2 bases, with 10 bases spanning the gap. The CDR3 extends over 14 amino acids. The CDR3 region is CASSFRRGNTEAFF. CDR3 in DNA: TGTGCCAGCAGCTTCCGACGGGGTAACACTGAAGCTTTCTTT.

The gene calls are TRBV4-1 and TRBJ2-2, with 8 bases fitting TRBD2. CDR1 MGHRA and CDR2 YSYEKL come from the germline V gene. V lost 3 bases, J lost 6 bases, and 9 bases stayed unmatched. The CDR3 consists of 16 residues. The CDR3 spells CASSQTGGRFAGELFF. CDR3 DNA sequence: TGCGCCAGCAGCCAGACGGGGGGGCGGTTCGCCGGGGAGCTGTTTTTT.

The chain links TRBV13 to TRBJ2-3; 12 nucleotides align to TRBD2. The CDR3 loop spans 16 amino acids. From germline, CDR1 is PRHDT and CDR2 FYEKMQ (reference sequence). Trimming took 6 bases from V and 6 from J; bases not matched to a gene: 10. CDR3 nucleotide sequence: TGTGCCAGCAGGTGTGACCCGACTAGCGGGAGCGATACGCAGTATTTT. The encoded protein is CASRCDPTSGSDTQYF.

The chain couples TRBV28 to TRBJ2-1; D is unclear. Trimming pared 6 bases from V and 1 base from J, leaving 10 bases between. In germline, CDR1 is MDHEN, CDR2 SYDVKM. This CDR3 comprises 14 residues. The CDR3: CASRSVLSYNEQFF. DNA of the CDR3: TGTGCCAGCAGGAGCGTCCTGTCCTACAATGAGCAGTTCTTC.

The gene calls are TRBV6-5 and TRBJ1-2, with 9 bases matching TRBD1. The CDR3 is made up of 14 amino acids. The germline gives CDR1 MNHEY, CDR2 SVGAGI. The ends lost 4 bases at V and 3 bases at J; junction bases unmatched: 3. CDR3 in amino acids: CASSWGQGDYGYTF. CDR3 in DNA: TGTGCCAGCAGTTGGGGACAGGGCGACTATGGCTACACCTTC.

The CDR3 coding sequence is TGTGCCAGCAGCTTAGGGGCGGGACTACTTACTTACAATGAGCAGTTCTTC. Protein product: CASSLGAGLLTYNEQFF. V is TRBV11-2 and J is TRBJ2-1; 7 bases align to TRBD2. CDR3 length: 17 residues. V lost 1 base, J lost 4 bases, and 10 bases stayed unmatched. Germline-derived CDR1 and CDR2 are SGHAT and FQNNGV.

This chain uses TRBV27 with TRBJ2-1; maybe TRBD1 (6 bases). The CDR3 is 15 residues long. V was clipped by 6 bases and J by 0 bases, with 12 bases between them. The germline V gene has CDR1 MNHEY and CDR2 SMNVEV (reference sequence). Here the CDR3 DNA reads TGTGCCAGCAGGGAAGACAGGTCCTCCTACAATGAGCAGTTCTTC. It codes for CASREDRSSYNEQFF.

Here the CDR3 DNA reads TGTGCCAGCAGCACGGGACTAGCGGGAGCCGGGGAGCTGTTTTTT. As protein: CASSTGLAGAGELFF. V is TRBV3-1 (or the pseudogene TRBV3-2) and J is TRBJ2-2; 14 bases map to TRBD2. Germline V gene lookup returns CDR1 LGHDT and CDR2 YNNKEL (reference sequence). The V segment lost 5 bases and the J segment 6 bases; nucleotides outside the gene matches: 2. This CDR3 comprises 15 residues.

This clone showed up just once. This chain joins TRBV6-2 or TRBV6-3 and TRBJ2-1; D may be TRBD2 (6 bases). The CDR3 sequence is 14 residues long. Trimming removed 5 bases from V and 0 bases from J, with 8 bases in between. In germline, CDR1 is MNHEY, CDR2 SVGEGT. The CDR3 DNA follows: TGTGCCAGCAGTCTTAGCGGCTCCTACAATGAGCAGTTCTTC. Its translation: CASSLSGSYNEQFF.

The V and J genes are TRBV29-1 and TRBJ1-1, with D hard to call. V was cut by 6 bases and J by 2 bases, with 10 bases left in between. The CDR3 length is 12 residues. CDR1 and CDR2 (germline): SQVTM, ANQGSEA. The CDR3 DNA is TGCAGCGTCGCCACACTAAACACTGAAGCTTTCTTT. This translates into CSVATLNTEAFF.